This TCR beta chain was identified during a study of neoadjuvant anti-PD-1 for oral cavity cancer (dated by TCRdb to the early 2020s). For context, the study as a whole: Patients mostly received three to four biweekly doses of nivolumab at 3 mg/kg before curative-intent surgical resection. Responders were defined as patients with complete response, partial response or stable disease by RECIST 1.1; non-responders were defined as patients with progression. Patients who did not progress were given a fourth nivolumab dose at about day 43 and had definitive surgical resection on days 50-56. The parent correlative cohort had 12 patients and a response rate of more than 25%.

Worth noting for this clone: The antigen it recognizes is unknown. Base qualities are missing; no much larger clone stands one base away.

The time point label, read with the paper, signifies: before neoadjuvant nivolumab. The patients had newly diagnosed stage II-IVA oral cavity squamous cell carcinoma and had not received any prior systemic or radiation treatment. The cohort was made up of patients with locally advanced, HPV-negative oral cavity squamous cell carcinoma. Peripheral blood mononuclear cells were analyzed directly, without maintenance or expansion in culture. The samples were obtained from a longitudinal correlative study of a single-arm phase II trial testing neoadjuvant nivolumab in oral cavity squamous cell carcinoma. Subject-matched pre- and post-treatment PBMCs and tumors from three responders and three non-responders underwent genomic DNA-based TCRbeta sequencing. Peripheral blood mononuclear cells were drawn once before nivolumab treatment and a second time after treatment, when surgery took place. The Maxwell RSC DNA from Cells kit was used to extract genomic DNA from PBMCs.

Clipping removes 4 bases from V and 3 bases from J, with 1 as the unmatched junction base count. The germline V gene specifies SGHVS as CDR1 and FNYEAQ as CDR2. The CDR3 measures 14 amino acids from cysteine to phenylalanine. The entry retains the CDR3 DNA only, 42 bases that are in frame from base 1. For deep sequencing, each PBMC sample was run in six replicates, with libraries mostly built from approximately 500 ng of input genomic DNA. The immunoSEQ hsTCRbeta kit was used to prepare TCRbeta libraries, following the manufacturer's instructions. An Illumina NovaSeq 6000 S4 flow cell was used to sequence the final libraries, which had first been combined to 3 nM. Per the source publication's procedure: Raw data preprocessing and quality control were performed with the immunoSEQ Analyzer. The analysis was limited to productive rearrangements, and each clonotype was defined by a unique CDR3 amino acid sequence. Repertoire clonality was estimated as the Gini-Simpson index, which was computed with the R package tcR. Gini indices were compared with Student's t test, and associations with tumor size change were assessed by Pearson correlation. The source is immuneACCESS, and TCRdb retained only in-frame sequences with V and J called. Part of the clones is not carried over; for the studies checked, unresolved V genes explain less than half of this, and the remainder is unexplained. That table supplies the V and J calls and clone size; D and trimming were determined from the DNA. The table for this sample lists under 85,000 clones; about four fifths of them were counted only once. Jointly, the top ten make up 3.1% of the sample.

Overall results and qualifications from the work: Only three patients per response group were included in the TCR analyses, and the authors called for validation in larger cohorts. After neoadjuvant nivolumab, non-responders showed significantly higher T cell clonality (Gini index) in PBMCs than responders did. Higher pretreatment blood Treg/Th17 ratios correlated with both higher pretreatment blood TCRbeta clonality and lower post-treatment tumor TCRbeta clonality.

Recombination linked TRBV7-6 to TRBJ2-3, and TRBD2 aligns with 10 junction nucleotides. The material was PBMCs, obtained before nivolumab (anti-PD-1) treatment. This receptor was obtained from a person aged 40 to 85 with oral cavity squamous cell carcinoma. The base sequence is TGTGCCAGCAGCTCGACTAGCGGGACAGATACGCAGTATTTT. This encodes CASSSTSGTDTQYF. With the portions outside the CDR3 filled from the reference TRBV7-6 and TRBJ2-3 genes, the complete variable region becomes GAGVSQSPRYKVTKRGQDVALRCDPISGHVSLYWYRQALGQGPEFLTYFNYEAQQDKSGLPNDRFSAERPEGSISTLTIQRTEQRDSAMYRCASSSTSGTDTQYFGPGTRLTVL.